The 8 T cell receptor beta chains reported below all come from one sample, sequenced in a study of PD-1 blockade in classical Hodgkin lymphoma. The time point: cycle 4 day 1 (C4D1), after about 6 weeks of nivolumab. All trial patients relapsed after autologous stem cell transplantation. TCRdb keeps only in-frame clones here, not all; method: immunoSEQ multiplex PCR. The repertoire holds tens of thousands of clones, with nearly 90% as singletons. The specimen comprised peripheral blood mononuclear cells (PBMCs), sampled before the fourth cycle of nivolumab. The receptors stem from a human donor with classical Hodgkin lymphoma.

The rearrangement uses TRBV10-1 and TRBJ2-1; 9 bases agree with TRBD2. There are 14 residues in the CDR3. Germline lookup yields CDR1 WNHNN and CDR2 SYGVQD (reference sequence). V lost 5 bases and J lost 7; bases outside the gene matches: 6. CDR3 in amino acids: CASSLAGSGNEQFF. In nucleotides, the CDR3 is TGCGCCAGCAGTCTAGCGGGGTCTGGGAATGAGCAGTTCTTC.

V gene TRBV2 combines with J gene TRBJ2-5, with 8 bases aligning to TRBD2. The CDR3 has 14 amino acids. Germline values: CDR1 SNHLY, CDR2 FYNNEI. V lost 5 bases and J lost 9; bases outside the gene matches: 11. CDR3 nucleotides: TGTGCCAGCAGTCAAATTGAGCGGGGGCCGCCCCAGTACTTC. This gives the protein CASSQIERGPPQYF.

The chain has TRBV5-8 and TRBJ1-1, with D tentatively TRBD1 (5 bases). Trimming removed 3 bases from V and 1 base from J, with 10 bases in between. CDR3 length: 14 amino acids. CDR1 SGHTS and CDR2 YDEGEE come from the germline V gene. The CDR3 loop reads CASSWDGPNTEAFF. The CDR3 bases are TGTGCCAGCAGCTGGGACGGGCCGAACACTGAAGCTTTCTTT.

This rearrangement joins TRBV7-9 to TRBJ1-1; D is unresolved. The V gene lost 1 base and the J gene lost 2 bases, with 5 bases spanning the gap. In germline, CDR1 is SEHNR, CDR2 FQNEAQ (reference sequence). This CDR3 has 13 amino acids. The CDR3 DNA sequence: TGTGCCAGCAGCTTAGAGGCCAACACTGAAGCTTTCTTT. Protein sequence: CASSLEANTEAFF.

The gene calls are TRBV5-1 and TRBJ2-5; D call uncertain. The J call may be wrong; the DNA end is better matched by TRBJ2-7. Germline CDR1 and CDR2: SGHRS and YFSETQ. CDR3 length: 12 residues. CDR3 sequence: CASSPGYDEQYF. Here the CDR3 DNA reads TGCGCCAGCAGCCCGGGTTACGACGAGCAGTACTTC.

This rearrangement joins TRBV2 to TRBJ1-4; D may be TRBD1 (5 bases). This CDR3 comprises 11 residues. The germline CDR1 and CDR2 sequences are SNHLY and FYNNEI. V shed 8 bases and J shed 7 bases, with 8 bases lying between them. CDR3 protein: CASARVEKLFF. The CDR3 region has the DNA TGTGCCAGCGCCAGGGTTGAAAAACTGTTTTTT.

A remark on this clone: Different DNA sequences within this sample yield the same CDR3. The V gene is TRBV5-1, the J gene TRBJ1-5; D is uncertain. Germline V CDR1 and CDR2: SGHRS, YFSETQ. The CDR3 covers 15 residues. With 0 bases removed from V and 4 bases from J, the gap between germline ends came to 11 bases. In nucleotides, the CDR3 is TGCGCCAGCAGCTTGGCCCCAGGACTTAATCAGCCCCAGCATTTT. It translates to CASSLAPGLNQPQHF. The full variable domain, with the rest looked up from reference TRBV5-1 and TRBJ1-5, is KAGVTQTPRYLIKTRGQQVTLSCSPISGHRSVSWYQQTPGQGLQFLFEYFSETQRNKGNFPGRFSGRQFSNSRSEMNVSTLELGDSALYLCASSLAPGLNQPQHFGDGTRLSIL.

The J gene is TRBJ1-1, the V gene TRBV6-6; possible D gene TRBD1, 6 bases. From germline, CDR1 is MNHNY and CDR2 SVGAGI (reference sequence). The CDR3 has 15 amino acids. Deletions cut 8 bases from V and 1 base from J, with 17 bases between. The CDR3 DNA follows: TGTGCCAGCCGGAGCGGGGGGGCAACGAACACTGAAGCTTTCTTT. Protein product: CASRSGGATNTEAFF.